This T cell receptor beta chain was sequenced in a study of PD-1 blockade in classical Hodgkin lymphoma. Study observations and caveats: Prior to therapy, complete responders displayed diversity much like that of newly diagnosed patients. Those starting nivolumab under 1 year post-ASCT were excluded. Healthy donors reportedly exceeded newly diagnosed patients in baseline TCR diversity.

In regard to this clone: Its antigen remains unknown. At one end the junction does not follow the germline gene, possibly because of a read error.

Brentuximab vedotin exposure varied among the patients, all of whom had relapsed after autologous stem cell transplantation. Assay used: immunoSEQ multiplex PCR; TCRdb lists only in-frame clones, some missing. This table has tens of thousands of clones, just over 90% appearing once. CDR1 and CDR2 from the germline V gene are LNHDA and SQIVND (reference sequence). The CDR3 is 11 amino acids. The receptor comes from a human donor with classical Hodgkin lymphoma. The chain carries TRBV19 and TRBJ2-7, with a tentative D call TRBD1 (6 bases). Specimen: peripheral blood mononuclear cells (PBMCs), collected at baseline. CDR3 in amino acids: CASSIGQSWHF. As DNA, the CDR3 is TGTGCCAGTAGTATCGGACAGTCTTGGCACTTC.